These T cell receptor beta chains were read from a single sample in a study of blood T cell repertoires in COVID-19. Method: immunoSEQ multiplex PCR; TCRdb's copy keeps in-frame clones and lacks some. Of some 280,000 clones listed, approximately 91% are singletons. The sample consisted of peripheral blood. These TCRs come from a woman aged 40-49 years who had recovered from COVID-19. Both conserved end residues are part of each CDR3. D genes are given only for firm matches. Clone size appears in some rows only: once, few, many, or a class for an expanded clone.

j_gene	abundance	len	v_gene	d_gene	CDR3nt	CDR3aa
TRBJ2-7	.	15	TRBV10-3	.	TGTGCCATCAGTGAGTCGGGAGCGGGTTCCTACGAGCAGTACTTC	CAISESGAGSYEQYF
TRBJ2-1	.	17	TRBV29-1	TRBD2	TGCAGCGTTGAATCTCCCACCGGAGCGGGAGTCTACAATGAGCAGTTCTTC	CSVESPTGAGVYNEQFF
TRBJ1-1	.	11	TRBV20-1	.	TGCAGTGTAGGGGGAACCACTGAAGCTTTCTTT	CSVGGTTEAFF
TRBJ2-5	.	10	TRBV27	.	TGTGCCAGCGGGGGCGAGACCCAGTACTTC	CASGGETQYF
TRBJ2-1	.	14	TRBV7-9	TRBD1	TGTGCCAGCAGCCCGTCCGGGACAGAGAATGAGCAGTTCTTC	CASSPSGTENEQFF
TRBJ2-7	.	13	TRBV12-5	.	TGTGCTAGTGGGCCCACAGGGAGATACGAGCAGTACTTC	CASGPTGRYEQYF
TRBJ2-3	.	16	TRBV5-1	.	TGCGCCAGCAGCTTGGCGCGACAGGCCGTTACAGATACGCAGTATTTT	CASSLARQAVTDTQYF
TRBJ2-1	.	18	TRBV6-6	TRBD2	TGTGCCAGCAGTCAGACTAGCGGGAGTGTCAGCTCCTACAATGAGCAGTTCTTC	CASSQTSGSVSSYNEQFF
TRBJ1-4	.	16	TRBV6-1	TRBD1	TGTGCCAGCAGTGAAGAGGGGTGGGACAGGGGAGAAAGATTGTTTTTT	CASSEEGWDRGERLFF
TRBJ1-5	.	12	TRBV3-1/TRBV3-2	.	TGTGCCAGCAGCCAGGGGGGGCAGCCCCAGCATTTT	CASSQGGQPQHF
TRBJ2-1	.	14	TRBV25-1	.	TGTGCCAGCAGCAAAGGGGGGGTTGCCCATGAGCAGTTCTTC	CASSKGGVAHEQFF
TRBJ1-3	.	17	TRBV18	.	TGTGCCAGCTCACCCTCTTACAAGTCCGCTTCTGGAAACACCATATATTTT	CASSPSYKSASGNTIYF
TRBJ1-2	.	18	TRBV13	TRBD1	TGTGCCAGCAGCTTAGTTGTTCCCCAAAGACAGGGGGCATTGGGCTACACCTTC	CASSLVVPQRQGALGYTF
TRBJ2-1	.	17	TRBV24-1	.	TGTGCCACCAGTGATTTTGGGGGCGGGAGCTCCTACAATGAGCAGTTCTTC	CATSDFGGGSSYNEQFF
TRBJ1-1	.	13	TRBV2	TRBD1	TGTGCCACCTTGGGGACAGGGAGTACTGAAGCTTTCTTT	CATLGTGSTEAFF
TRBJ1-4	.	12	TRBV12-3/TRBV12-4	.	TGTGCCAGCAGTTTAACGGGTGAAAAACTGTTTTTT	CASSLTGEKLFF
TRBJ2-4	.	16	TRBV19	TRBD2	TGTGCCAGTAAAACTACTAGCGGGGGAGCCAAAAACATTCAGTACTTC	CASKTTSGGAKNIQYF
TRBJ1-2	.	15	TRBV24-1	TRBD1	TGTGCCACCAGTGACCCAGGGACAGGGACCGGCGGCTACACCTTC	CATSDPGTGTGGYTF
TRBJ2-1	.	17	TRBV28	.	TGTGCCAGCAGTTTGCCCCAACAGCGGAGCTCCTACAATGAGCAGTTCTTC	CASSLPQQRSSYNEQFF
TRBJ1-2	once	13	TRBV12-3/TRBV12-4	TRBD1	TGTGCCAGCAGTTTGGGGACAGGGGTAGGCTACACCTTC	CASSLGTGVGYTF
TRBJ2-5	.	12	TRBV29-1	.	TGCAGCGTTGAACCAGGGCAAGAGACCCAGTACTTC	CSVEPGQETQYF
TRBJ2-6	.	14	TRBV30	.	TGTGCCGGGGGGCGGTTCTCTGGGGCCAACGTCCTGACTTTC	CAGGRFSGANVLTF
TRBJ1-3	.	15	TRBV5-1	.	TGCGCCAGCAGCACAGGTCTAGGGTTGAGCAACACCATATATTTT	CASSTGLGLSNTIYF
TRBJ2-7	.	14	TRBV11-3	TRBD2	TGTGCCAGCAGCCGAACTAGCGGGAGTAACGAGCAGTACTTC	CASSRTSGSNEQYF
TRBJ2-7	.	14	TRBV28	.	TGTGCCAGCAGTTTTGTGCCCTACTCCTACGAGCAGTACTTC	CASSFVPYSYEQYF
TRBJ1-5	few	13	TRBV2	.	TGTGCCAGCAGTGGAGGGAGGGATCAGCCCCAGCATTTT	CASSGGRDQPQHF
TRBJ1-1	.	15	TRBV14	.	TGTGCCAGCAGCCAAGATATGGGGGGAGGCACTGAAGCTTTCTTT	CASSQDMGGGTEAFF
TRBJ1-2	.	14	TRBV6-5	TRBD1	TGTGCCAGCAGTAAACAGGGGATAGGCTATGGCTACACCTTC	CASSKQGIGYGYTF
TRBJ1-1	.	15	TRBV5-1	.	TGCGCCAGCAGCCTAACGATTCAGGGTTACACTGAAGCTTTCTTT	CASSLTIQGYTEAFF
TRBJ2-3	.	15	TRBV9	TRBD2	TGTGCCAGCAGCGGGGGAGCGGGAGGGGCAGATACGCAGTATTTT	CASSGGAGGADTQYF
TRBJ2-7	.	14	TRBV7-9	TRBD1	TGTGCCAGCAGCTCCGGGACAGGGGTTTACGAGCAGTACTTC	CASSSGTGVYEQYF
TRBJ2-7	.	14	TRBV5-8	TRBD1	TGTGCCAGCAGCTTTGGGACAGAACTCTACGAGCAGTACTTC	CASSFGTELYEQYF
TRBJ2-7	.	13	TRBV10-3	TRBD2	TGTGCCACCACTAGCGGGAGCTCCTACGAGCAGTACTTC	CATTSGSSYEQYF
TRBJ1-2	.	17	TRBV5-7	TRBD1	TGTGCCAGCAGCCGGACAGGACAGGAACGAGCTAACTATGGCTACACCTTC	CASSRTGQERANYGYTF
TRBJ2-1	.	17	TRBV6-2/TRBV6-3	TRBD2	TGTGCCAGCAGTTACGGGACTAGCGGGAGGGCCGGGAATGAGCAGTTCTTC	CASSYGTSGRAGNEQFF
TRBJ2-1	.	13	TRBV27	.	TGTGCCAGCAGTTCCCCGCCTAATGTGGAGCAGTTCTTC	CASSSPPNVEQFF
TRBJ2-1	once	16	TRBV9	TRBD1	TGTGCCAGCAGCGTAGAAGGGACAGGGGGGGTCAATGAGCAGTTCTTC	CASSVEGTGGVNEQFF
TRBJ2-7	.	17	TRBV3-1/TRBV3-2	TRBD2	TGTGCCAGCAGCCAAGATGGATCCAGCGGGATCCCCTACGAGCAGTACTTC	CASSQDGSSGIPYEQYF
TRBJ2-7	.	14	TRBV27	TRBD2	TGTGCCAGCAGTCCCCTCGGACGGGAGGGCGAGCAGTACTTC	CASSPLGREGEQYF
TRBJ2-1	.	18	TRBV11-3	TRBD2	TGTGCCAGCACAAGACTAGCCGGGGCCGAAAGCTCCTACAATGAGCAGTTCTTC	CASTRLAGAESSYNEQFF
TRBJ1-1	.	14	TRBV27	TRBD1	TGTGCCAGCGGGTGGGACAGTCTGAACACTGAAGCTTTCTTT	CASGWDSLNTEAFF
TRBJ1-4	.	15	TRBV10-3	TRBD1	TGTGCCATCAGTAATTCAGGGGGGAAAAATGAAAAACTGTTTTTT	CAISNSGGKNEKLFF
TRBJ1-1	.	13	TRBV6-5	.	TGTGCCAGCAGTTACGGCGCAGGGACTGAAGCTTTCTTT	CASSYGAGTEAFF
TRBJ2-7	few	13	TRBV6-5	.	TGTGCCAGCAGGCACAGGGGACTCTACGAGCAGTACTTC	CASRHRGLYEQYF
TRBJ2-7	.	14	TRBV6-5	TRBD2	TGTGCCAGCAGCCTTACTAGCGGGAGTCGTGAGCAGTACTTC	CASSLTSGSREQYF
TRBJ2-3	.	14	TRBV7-8	.	TGTGCCAGCAGCTTATACGAGAGCACAGATACGCAGTATTTT	CASSLYESTDTQYF
TRBJ1-2	few	15	TRBV14	.	TGTGCCAGCAGCCAAGCCGGGACGGGGGTTTCTGGCTACACCTTC	CASSQAGTGVSGYTF
TRBJ2-7	.	14	TRBV6-5	TRBD1	TGTGCCAGCAGGTCGGGACAGGGGAGGTACGAGCAGTACTTC	CASRSGQGRYEQYF
TRBJ1-1	many	13	TRBV2	.	TGTGCCAGCAGTGAGGTCGTGAGGACTGAAGCTTTCTTT	CASSEVVRTEAFF
TRBJ2-3	.	15	TRBV7-2	TRBD2	TGTGCCAGCTCCCCCGCGGGAGCTGGGGCAGATACGCAGTATTTT	CASSPAGAGADTQYF
TRBJ1-4	once	16	TRBV30	.	TGTGCCTGGAACCCCCCCACCCCGGGCTCACGGGGAAAACTGTTTTTT	CAWNPPTPGSRGKLFF
TRBJ2-1	.	15	TRBV25-1	TRBD2	TGTGCCAGCAGTGAACTAGCGGGAGAGGAGAATGAGCAGTTCTTC	CASSELAGEENEQFF
TRBJ2-1	.	15	TRBV10-3	TRBD2	TGTGCCATTTCCGGGACTAGCGGCGCCTCAAGTGAGCAGTTCTTC	CAISGTSGASSEQFF